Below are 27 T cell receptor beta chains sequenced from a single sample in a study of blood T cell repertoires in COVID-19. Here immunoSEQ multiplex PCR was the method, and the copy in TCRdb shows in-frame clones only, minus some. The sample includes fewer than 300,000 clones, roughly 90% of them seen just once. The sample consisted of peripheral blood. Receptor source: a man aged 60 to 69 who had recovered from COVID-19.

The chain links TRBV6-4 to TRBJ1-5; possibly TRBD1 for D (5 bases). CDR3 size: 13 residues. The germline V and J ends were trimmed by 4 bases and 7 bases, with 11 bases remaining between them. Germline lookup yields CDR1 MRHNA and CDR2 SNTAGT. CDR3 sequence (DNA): TGTGCCAGCAGTGGTCAATCAGGGCAGCCCCAGCATTTT. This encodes CASSGQSGQPQHF.

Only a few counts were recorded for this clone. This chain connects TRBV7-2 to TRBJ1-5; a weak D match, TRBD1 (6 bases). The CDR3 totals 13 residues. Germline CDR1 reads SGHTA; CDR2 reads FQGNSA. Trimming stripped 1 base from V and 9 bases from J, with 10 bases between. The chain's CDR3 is CASSLEGTMPQHF. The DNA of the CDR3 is TGTGCCAGCAGCTTAGAAGGGACAATGCCCCAGCATTTT.

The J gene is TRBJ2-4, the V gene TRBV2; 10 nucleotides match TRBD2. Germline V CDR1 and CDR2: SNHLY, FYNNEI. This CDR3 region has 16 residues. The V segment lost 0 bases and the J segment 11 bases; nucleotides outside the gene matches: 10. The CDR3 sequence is CASSEALAGTRDVQYF. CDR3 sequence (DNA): TGTGCCAGCAGTGAAGCACTAGCGGGGACTCGGGACGTTCAGTACTTC.

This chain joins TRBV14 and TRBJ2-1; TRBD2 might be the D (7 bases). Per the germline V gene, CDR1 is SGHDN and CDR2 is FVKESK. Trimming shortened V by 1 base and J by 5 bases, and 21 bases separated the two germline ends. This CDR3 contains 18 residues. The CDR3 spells CASSQVPGRGGGHNEQFF. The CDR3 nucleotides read TGTGCCAGCAGCCAAGTCCCTGGAAGGGGGGGCGGACACAATGAGCAGTTCTTC.

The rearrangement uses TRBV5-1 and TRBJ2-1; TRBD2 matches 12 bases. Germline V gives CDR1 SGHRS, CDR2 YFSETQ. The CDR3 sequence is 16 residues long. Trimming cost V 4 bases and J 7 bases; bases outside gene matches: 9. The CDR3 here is CASSQRLAGVANEQFF. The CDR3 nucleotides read TGCGCCAGCAGCCAGAGACTAGCGGGGGTAGCAAATGAGCAGTTCTTC. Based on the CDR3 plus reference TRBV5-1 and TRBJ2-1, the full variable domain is KAGVTQTPRYLIKTRGQQVTLSCSPISGHRSVSWYQQTPGQGLQFLFEYFSETQRNKGNFPGRFSGRQFSNSRSEMNVSTLELGDSALYLCASSQRLAGVANEQFFGPGTRLTVL.

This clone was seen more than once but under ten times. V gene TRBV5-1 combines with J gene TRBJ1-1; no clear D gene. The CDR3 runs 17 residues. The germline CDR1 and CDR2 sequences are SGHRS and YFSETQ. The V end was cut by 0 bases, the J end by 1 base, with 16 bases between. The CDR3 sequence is CASSLGPEGRSNTEAFF. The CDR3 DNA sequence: TGCGCCAGCAGCTTGGGCCCGGAAGGGAGATCGAACACTGAAGCTTTCTTT. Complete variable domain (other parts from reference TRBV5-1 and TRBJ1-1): KAGVTQTPRYLIKTRGQQVTLSCSPISGHRSVSWYQQTPGQGLQFLFEYFSETQRNKGNFPGRFSGRQFSNSRSEMNVSTLELGDSALYLCASSLGPEGRSNTEAFFGQGTRLTVV.

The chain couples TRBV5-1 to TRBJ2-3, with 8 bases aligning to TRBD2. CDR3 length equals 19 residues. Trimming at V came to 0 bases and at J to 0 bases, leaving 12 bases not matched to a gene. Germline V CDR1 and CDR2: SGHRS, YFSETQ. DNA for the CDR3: TGCGCCAGCAGCTTGGGTTCGGTGGCGGGGGGCTGGAGCACAGATACGCAGTATTTT. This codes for CASSLGSVAGGWSTDTQYF.

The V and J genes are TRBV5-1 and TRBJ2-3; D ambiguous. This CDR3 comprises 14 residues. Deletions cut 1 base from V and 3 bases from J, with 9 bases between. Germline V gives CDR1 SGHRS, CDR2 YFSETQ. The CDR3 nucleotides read TGCGCCAGCAGCTTGCCTGACTCGACAGATACGCAGTATTTT. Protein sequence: CASSLPDSTDTQYF.

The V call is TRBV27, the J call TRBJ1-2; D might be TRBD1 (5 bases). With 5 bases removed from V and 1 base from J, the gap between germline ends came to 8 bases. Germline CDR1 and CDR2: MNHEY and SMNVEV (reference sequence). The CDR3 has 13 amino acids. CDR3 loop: CASSRDSNYGYTF. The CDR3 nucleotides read TGTGCCAGCAGTAGAGACAGTAACTATGGCTACACCTTC.

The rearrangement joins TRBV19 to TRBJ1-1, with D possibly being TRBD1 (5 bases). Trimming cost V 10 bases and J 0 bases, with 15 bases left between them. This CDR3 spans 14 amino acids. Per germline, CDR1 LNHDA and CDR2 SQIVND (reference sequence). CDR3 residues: CAISRGGMNTEAFF. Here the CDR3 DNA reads TGTGCCATCTCCCGGGGGGGTATGAACACTGAAGCTTTCTTT.

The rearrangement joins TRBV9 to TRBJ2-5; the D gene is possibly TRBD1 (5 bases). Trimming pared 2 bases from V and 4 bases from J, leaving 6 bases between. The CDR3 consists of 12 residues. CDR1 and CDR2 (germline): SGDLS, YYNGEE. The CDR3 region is CASSVGAETQYF. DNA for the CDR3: TGTGCCAGCAGCGTTGGGGCAGAGACCCAGTACTTC.

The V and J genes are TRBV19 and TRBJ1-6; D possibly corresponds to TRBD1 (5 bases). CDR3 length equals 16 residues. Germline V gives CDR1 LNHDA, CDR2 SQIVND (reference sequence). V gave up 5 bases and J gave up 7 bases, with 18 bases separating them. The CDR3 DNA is TGTGCCAGTAGTCCGATCCCTGCAGGGTTGAATTCACCCCTCCACTTT. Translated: CASSPIPAGLNSPLHF.

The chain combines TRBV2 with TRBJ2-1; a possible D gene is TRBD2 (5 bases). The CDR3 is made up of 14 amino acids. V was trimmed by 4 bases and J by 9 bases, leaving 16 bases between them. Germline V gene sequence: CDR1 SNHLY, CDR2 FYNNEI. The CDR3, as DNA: TGTGCCAGCAGTGTCGGGATGGGTTCCAGTGAGCAGTTCTTC. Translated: CASSVGMGSSEQFF.

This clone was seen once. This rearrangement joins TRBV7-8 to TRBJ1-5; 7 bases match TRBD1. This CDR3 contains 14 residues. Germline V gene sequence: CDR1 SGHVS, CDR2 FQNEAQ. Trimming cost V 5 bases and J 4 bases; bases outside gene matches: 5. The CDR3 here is CASSPGQNNQPQHF. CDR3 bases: TGTGCCAGCAGCCCGGGACAGAATAATCAGCCCCAGCATTTT.

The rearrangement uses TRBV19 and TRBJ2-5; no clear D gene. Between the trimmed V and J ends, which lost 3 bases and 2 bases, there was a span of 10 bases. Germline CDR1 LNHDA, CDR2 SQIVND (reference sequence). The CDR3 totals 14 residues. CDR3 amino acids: CASSMAEQQETQYF. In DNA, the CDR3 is TGTGCCAGTAGTATGGCAGAACAACAAGAGACCCAGTACTTC.

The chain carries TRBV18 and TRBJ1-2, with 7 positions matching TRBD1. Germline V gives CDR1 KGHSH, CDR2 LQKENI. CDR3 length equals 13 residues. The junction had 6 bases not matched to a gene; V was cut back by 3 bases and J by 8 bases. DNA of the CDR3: TGTGCCAGCTCACCTGGGGGACAGCCAGGCTACACCTTC. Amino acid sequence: CASSPGGQPGYTF.

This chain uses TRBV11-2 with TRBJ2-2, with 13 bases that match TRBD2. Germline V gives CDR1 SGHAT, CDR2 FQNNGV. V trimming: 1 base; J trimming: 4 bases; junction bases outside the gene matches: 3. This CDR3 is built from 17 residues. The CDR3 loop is CASSLGLAGGRTGELFF. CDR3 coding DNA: TGTGCCAGCAGCTTAGGACTAGCGGGGGGACGCACCGGGGAGCTGTTTTTT.

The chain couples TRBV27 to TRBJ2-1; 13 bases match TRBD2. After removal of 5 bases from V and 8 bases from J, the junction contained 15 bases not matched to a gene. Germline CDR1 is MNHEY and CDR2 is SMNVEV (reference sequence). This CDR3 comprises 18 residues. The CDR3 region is CASSTRATSGGARDEQFF. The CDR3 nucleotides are TGTGCCAGCAGTACAAGGGCTACTAGCGGGGGGGCCCGGGATGAGCAGTTCTTC.

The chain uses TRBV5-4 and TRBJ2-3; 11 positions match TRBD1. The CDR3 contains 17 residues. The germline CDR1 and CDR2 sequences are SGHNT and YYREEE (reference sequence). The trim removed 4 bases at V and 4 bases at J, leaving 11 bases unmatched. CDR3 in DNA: TGTGCCAGCAGCCCCTCATCCGGGACAGGGGGGCCAGATACGCAGTATTTT. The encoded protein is CASSPSSGTGGPDTQYF.

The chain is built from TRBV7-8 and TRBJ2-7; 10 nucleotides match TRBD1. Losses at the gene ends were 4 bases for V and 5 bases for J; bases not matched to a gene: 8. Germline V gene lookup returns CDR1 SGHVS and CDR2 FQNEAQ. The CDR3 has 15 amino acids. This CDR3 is CASSSYRDRGNEQYF. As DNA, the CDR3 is TGTGCCAGCAGCTCCTACCGGGACAGGGGAAACGAGCAGTACTTC.

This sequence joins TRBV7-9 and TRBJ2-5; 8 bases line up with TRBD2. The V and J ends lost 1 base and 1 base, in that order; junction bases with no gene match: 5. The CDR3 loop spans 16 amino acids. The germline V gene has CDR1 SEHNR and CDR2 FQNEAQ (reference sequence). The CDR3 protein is CASSLDKRGPQETQYF. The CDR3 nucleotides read TGTGCCAGCAGCTTAGATAAGCGGGGGCCCCAAGAGACCCAGTACTTC.

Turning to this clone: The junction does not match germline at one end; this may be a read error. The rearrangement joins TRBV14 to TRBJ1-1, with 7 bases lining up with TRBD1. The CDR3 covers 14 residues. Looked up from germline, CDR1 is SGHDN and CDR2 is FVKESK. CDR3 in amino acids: CATSPRGVNTEAFF. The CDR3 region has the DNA TGTGCCACCAGCCCCAGGGGGGTGAACACTGAAGCTTTCTTT.

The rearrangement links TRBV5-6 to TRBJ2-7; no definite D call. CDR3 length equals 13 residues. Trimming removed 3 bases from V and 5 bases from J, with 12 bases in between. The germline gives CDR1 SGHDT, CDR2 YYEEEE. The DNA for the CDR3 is TGTGCCAGCAGCTATACGTTCCGGGACGAGCAGTACTTC. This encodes CASSYTFRDEQYF.

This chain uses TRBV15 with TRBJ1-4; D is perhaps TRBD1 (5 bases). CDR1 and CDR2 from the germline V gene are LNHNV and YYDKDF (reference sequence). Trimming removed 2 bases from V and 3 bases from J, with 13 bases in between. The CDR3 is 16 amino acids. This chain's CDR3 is CATSRSHQGANEKLFF. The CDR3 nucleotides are TGTGCCACCAGCAGATCCCACCAGGGTGCTAATGAAAAACTGTTTTTT.

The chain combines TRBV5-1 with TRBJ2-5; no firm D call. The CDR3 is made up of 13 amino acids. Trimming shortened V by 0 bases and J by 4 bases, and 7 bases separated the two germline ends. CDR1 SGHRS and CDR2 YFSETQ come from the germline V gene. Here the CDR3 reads CASSLASLETQYF. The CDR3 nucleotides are TGCGCCAGCAGCTTGGCCTCCTTAGAGACCCAGTACTTC.

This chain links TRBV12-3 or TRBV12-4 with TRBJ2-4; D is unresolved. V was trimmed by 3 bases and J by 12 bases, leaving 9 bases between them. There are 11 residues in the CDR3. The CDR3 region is CASSFGQDQYF. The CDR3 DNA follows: TGTGCCAGCAGTTTTGGGCAGGATCAGTACTTC.

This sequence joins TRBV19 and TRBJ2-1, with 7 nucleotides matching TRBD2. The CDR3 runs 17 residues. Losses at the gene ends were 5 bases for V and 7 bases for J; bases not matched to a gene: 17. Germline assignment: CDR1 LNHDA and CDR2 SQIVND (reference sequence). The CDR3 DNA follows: TGTGCCAGTAGTGGACACCGAGGGGAGGGGTATGTGAATGAGCAGTTCTTC. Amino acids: CASSGHRGEGYVNEQFF.